The T cell receptor beta chain described here comes from a study of cytomegalovirus exposure and HLA in healthy donors. General study results and limits: Judged likely to be a sequencing artifact was a cluster of highly shared sequence variants. CMV serostatus alone was available as immune exposure information. Earlier findings revealed that most TCR beta V segments proved productive either about 87% or about 30% of the time.

This clone is a singleton in its sample. Antigen specificity is unknown. The V segment lost 5 bases and the J segment 0 bases; nucleotides outside the gene matches: 15. There are 19 residues in the CDR3. The V gene's germline CDR1 is LGHNA and CDR2 YNFKEQ. A multiplex PCR was run with 60 Vbeta primers and 13 Jbeta primers. Sequencing was performed with immunoSEQ multiplex PCR; in TCRdb, only in-frame clones are kept and a portion is missing. Of under 150,000 clones listed, approximately 80% are singletons. The source is a woman aged 35 to 49 in good health and CMV-seronegative. Specimen: PBMCs. This chain joins TRBV4-2 and TRBJ2-3; 9 bases fit TRBD2. CDR3 nucleotides: TGTGCCAGCAGCACCAGCCCTTTTAGCGGGGGTGCTAGCACAGATACGCAGTATTTT. It codes for CASSTSPFSGGASTDTQYF.